Reported below is one TCR beta chain. The sample comes from a study of brain T cells in children with intractable seizures. The data were produced by immunoSEQ multiplex PCR, yet TCRdb's version contains in-frame clones alone and is incomplete. Altogether 75,000 to 80,000 clones are present, 85% to 95% being singletons, with the ten largest covering around 1.4%. The CDR3 extends over 11 amino acids. J was trimmed by 8 bases and V by 6 bases; bases with no gene match: 4. Germline CDR1 and CDR2: DFQATT and SNEGSKA (reference sequence). Only cases whose brain tissue showed the highest T cell transcript signatures were sequenced. Patients received at least one anti-epileptic drug before surgery.

The rearrangement joins TRBV20-1 to TRBJ2-1; 7 bases match TRBD2. The sequence was obtained from a boy younger than two with tuberous sclerosis and intractable seizures. The source was peripheral blood, collected at surgery. CDR3 DNA sequence: TGCAGTGCAATGGGGGGGGATGAGCAGTTCTTC. Translation gives CSAMGGDEQFF.